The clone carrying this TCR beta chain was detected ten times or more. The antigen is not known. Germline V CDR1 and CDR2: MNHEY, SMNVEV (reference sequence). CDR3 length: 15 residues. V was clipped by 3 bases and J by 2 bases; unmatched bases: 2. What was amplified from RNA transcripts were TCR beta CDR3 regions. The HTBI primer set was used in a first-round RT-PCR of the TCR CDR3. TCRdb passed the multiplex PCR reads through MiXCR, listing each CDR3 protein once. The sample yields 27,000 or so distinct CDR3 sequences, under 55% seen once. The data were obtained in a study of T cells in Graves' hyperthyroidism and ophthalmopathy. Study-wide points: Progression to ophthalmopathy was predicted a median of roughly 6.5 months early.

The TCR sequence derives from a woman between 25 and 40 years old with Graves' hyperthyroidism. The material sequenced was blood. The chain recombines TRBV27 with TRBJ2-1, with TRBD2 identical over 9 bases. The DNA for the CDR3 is TGTGCCAGCAGTTTCGGCGGGAGGGCCTACAATGAGCAGTTCTTC. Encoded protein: CASSFGGRAYNEQFF.